These 21 T cell receptor beta chains were sequenced from one sample in a study of neurological immune-mediated disorders (dated by TCRdb to the late 2010s). The library was made by 5' RACE. This sample was sequenced with an Illumina HiSeq 2500. TCRdb's own reprocessing of the public reads used fastp at Q25 and MiXCR and kept productive beta chains. Rows with one shared CDR3 protein collapse into an entry with the most common genes and DNA. This sample lists 55,000 to 65,000 distinct CDR3 sequences; roughly 3.5% were detected once. Under 3.5% of the sample is taken by the ten largest. The sequenced sample consisted of PBMCs. Receptors were obtained from a woman aged 30 to 39 with multiple sclerosis.

This clonotype has ten or more counts. V is TRBV5-1 and J is TRBJ2-1, with 14 bases that match TRBD2. This CDR3 is built from 15 residues. Germline V gene sequence: CDR1 SGHRS, CDR2 YFSETQ. V trimming: 3 bases; J trimming: 7 bases; junction bases outside the gene matches: 3. This CDR3 reads CASSSGTSGSNEQFF. In DNA, the CDR3 is TGCGCCAGCAGCTCCGGGACTAGCGGGAGTAATGAGCAGTTCTTC.

This clonotype was recorded at least ten times. The CDR3 coding sequence is TGCGCCAGCAGCCCGGGGGGGCAGACTAATGAAAAACTGTTTTTT. This encodes CASSPGGQTNEKLFF. The genes are TRBV5-1 and TRBJ1-4; tentative D call: TRBD1 (6 bases). The V gene lost 4 bases and the J gene lost 2 bases, with 12 bases spanning the gap. Per the germline V gene, CDR1 is SGHRS and CDR2 is YFSETQ. This CDR3 is built from 15 residues.

This clonotype was observed at least ten times. The rearrangement links TRBV5-1 to TRBJ2-5, with TRBD1 matching over 9 bases. Trimming cost V 4 bases and J 4 bases; bases outside gene matches: 2. This CDR3 has 13 residues. The V gene's germline CDR1 is SGHRS and CDR2 YFSETQ. CDR3 residues: CASSGTGRETQYF. The CDR3 DNA follows: TGCGCCAGCAGCGGGACAGGGAGAGAGACCCAGTACTTC.

Many counts were recorded for this clonotype. The J gene is TRBJ2-3, the V gene TRBV9; TRBD2 agrees at 16 bases. Per germline, CDR1 SGDLS and CDR2 YYNGEE. V lost 4 bases to trimming and J lost 6 bases; unmatched junction nucleotides: 11. The CDR3 has 18 amino acids. The CDR3 coding sequence is TGTGCCAGCAGCATGGGACTAGCGGGGGGGCGCATAATGGATACGCAGTATTTT. Translation gives CASSMGLAGGRIMDTQYF. The complete variable domain, with remaining parts taken from reference TRBV9 and TRBJ2-3, reads DSGVTQTPKHLITATGQRVTLRCSPRSGDLSVYWYQQSLDQGLQFLIQYYNGEERAKGNILERFSAQQFPDLHSELNLSSLELGDSALYFCASSMGLAGGRIMDTQYFGPGTRLTVL.

The table lists this clonotype with many counts. The chain recombines TRBV7-2 with TRBJ2-7; 8 bases line up with TRBD2. The CDR3 spans 15 residues. Germline lookup yields CDR1 SGHTA and CDR2 FQGNSA. V lost 5 bases to trimming and J lost 5 bases; unmatched junction nucleotides: 11. In DNA, the CDR3 is TGTGCCAGCAGCCTAAAAGCGGGGGACCCCGACGAGCAGTACTTC. As protein: CASSLKAGDPDEQYF.

This clonotype has a count of ten or more. This chain connects TRBV7-2 to TRBJ2-7, with 7 bases fitting TRBD2. The germline gives CDR1 SGHTA, CDR2 FQGNSA. CDR3 length equals 14 residues. V lost 4 bases to trimming and J lost 2 bases; unmatched junction nucleotides: 5. CDR3 bases: TGTGCCAGCAGCTCTTATGGACTAGCCTACGAGCAGTACTTC. The encoded protein is CASSSYGLAYEQYF.

This clonotype was seen at least ten times. The chain links TRBV6-2 or TRBV6-3 to TRBJ1-5; 7 bases fit TRBD1. This CDR3 is built from 16 residues. V lost 2 bases, J lost 10 bases, and 14 bases stayed unmatched. CDR1 and CDR2 from the germline V gene are MNHEY and SVGEGT. The CDR3 nucleotides read TGTGCCAGCAGTTACCGCACCGGGACAGTGTTTAACCCCCAGCATTTT. This sequence encodes CASSYRTGTVFNPQHF.

This clonotype occurred many times. The chain has TRBV3-1 and TRBJ2-7; D not certain. CDR3 length equals 15 residues. With 6 bases removed from V and 4 bases from J, the gap between germline ends came to 19 bases. CDR1 is LGHDT, CDR2 YNNKEL, per germline (reference sequence). DNA of the CDR3: TGTGCCAGCAGTCCTCCTTTCCCCAAATCGTACGAGCAGTACTTC. This codes for CASSPPFPKSYEQYF.

At least ten counts were recorded for this clonotype. This rearrangement joins TRBV5-1 to TRBJ1-6, with D maybe TRBD1 (5 bases). Per germline, CDR1 SGHRS and CDR2 YFSETQ. This CDR3 comprises 12 residues. Trimming left V 4 bases short and J 14 bases short, with 13 bases between. CDR3: CASSPPGGALHF. CDR3 sequence (DNA): TGCGCCAGCAGCCCCCCTGGGGGGGCCCTCCACTTT.

This clonotype was seen repeatedly, ten times or more. The chain is built from TRBV5-1 and TRBJ2-1, with a possible D match to TRBD1 (6 bases). The V end was cut by 5 bases, the J end by 4 bases, with 16 bases between. CDR3 length: 15 amino acids. In germline, CDR1 is SGHRS, CDR2 YFSETQ. The CDR3 is CASSQGQGPYNEQFF. The CDR3, as DNA: TGCGCCAGCAGTCAAGGGCAGGGGCCGTACAATGAGCAGTTCTTC.

This clonotype was observed many times. This chain connects TRBV29-1 to TRBJ2-5; TRBD1 might be the D (7 bases). The CDR3 totals 16 residues. V was clipped by 0 bases and J by 0 bases, with 14 bases between them. Germline V lookup: CDR1 SQVTM, CDR2 ANQGSEA. The CDR3 spells CSVEEEGAHHQETQYF. CDR3 DNA: TGCAGCGTTGAAGAGGAGGGGGCTCATCACCAAGAGACCCAGTACTTC. The variable domain in full, completed from reference TRBV29-1 and TRBJ2-5, reads SAVISQKPSRDICQRGTSLTIQCQVDSQVTMMFWYRQQPGQSLTLIATANQGSEATYESGFVIDKFPISRPNLTFSTLTVSNMSPEDSSIYLCSVEEEGAHHQETQYFGPGTRLLVL.

This clonotype was seen a few times. The chain combines TRBV18 with TRBJ2-1, with TRBD2 as a possible D gene (5 bases). Germline lookup yields CDR1 KGHSH and CDR2 LQKENI. This CDR3 comprises 13 residues. The germline V and J ends were trimmed by 6 bases and 8 bases, with 14 bases remaining between them. CDR3 protein: CASSPRGIDEQFF. The CDR3 DNA sequence: TGTGCCAGCTCCCCGCGAGGGATAGATGAGCAGTTCTTC.

This clonotype was detected many times. This chain joins TRBV6-5 and TRBJ1-1; D gene unclear. The V end was cut by 2 bases, the J end by 3 bases, with 10 bases between. The CDR3 covers 14 residues. Germline V gene sequence: CDR1 MNHEY, CDR2 SVGAGI. CDR3 in amino acids: CASSYGMADTEAFF. The CDR3 DNA sequence: TGTGCCAGCAGTTACGGTATGGCGGACACTGAAGCTTTCTTT.

There are many counts of this clonotype. A much bigger clone sits one base away, suggesting this may be a read error. This rearrangement joins TRBV12-3 or TRBV12-4 to TRBJ2-7, with no clear D. The V end was cut by 6 bases, the J end by 3 bases, with 6 bases between. The CDR3 spans 11 residues. The chain's CDR3 is CASSSFYEQYF. DNA for the CDR3: TGTGCCAGCAGCTCCTTCTACGAGCAGTACTTC.

Many counts were recorded for this clonotype. The chain has TRBV5-1 and TRBJ2-1; 9 nucleotides line up with TRBD2. The CDR3 has 14 amino acids. V lost 4 bases, J lost 6 bases, and 5 bases stayed unmatched. Per the germline V gene, CDR1 is SGHRS and CDR2 is YFSETQ. The DNA for the CDR3 is TGCGCCAGCAGCGCCGGGACTAGCCTCAATGAGCAGTTCTTC. Its protein is CASSAGTSLNEQFF.

A note on this clonotype: A much larger clonotype is one base distant, so this may be a read error. CDR3 sequence: CATSPIGGEQFF. The CDR3 DNA sequence: TGTGCCACCAGCCCAATAGGCGGTGAGCAGTTCTTC. The chain links TRBV15 to TRBJ2-1, with D unresolved. Trimming pared 5 bases from V and 9 bases from J, leaving 11 bases between. Looked up from germline, CDR1 is LNHNV and CDR2 is YYDKDF (reference sequence). The CDR3 extends over 12 amino acids.

At least ten counts were recorded for this clonotype. V gene TRBV5-6 combines with J gene TRBJ2-1; 10 bases line up with TRBD2. The ends lost 4 bases at V and 14 bases at J; junction bases unmatched: 12. Per the germline V gene, CDR1 is SGHDT and CDR2 is YYEEEE. This CDR3 spans 14 amino acids. For the CDR3, the DNA is TGTGCCAGCAGCCCAGCTGGACTAGCGGCTTTCGAGTTCTTC. Amino acids: CASSPAGLAAFEFF.

There are many counts of this clonotype. The rearrangement joins TRBV5-1 to TRBJ2-2; no clear D. CDR1 is SGHRS, CDR2 YFSETQ, per germline. The V end lost 2 bases, the J end lost 2 bases, and 10 bases lay between the germline ends. This CDR3 has 15 residues. The DNA for the CDR3 is TGCGCCAGCAGCTTAGGGCATCGCAACACCGGGGAGCTGTTTTTT. Translation gives CASSLGHRNTGELFF.

This clonotype was observed at least ten times. Given a much more abundant clone one base away, this may be a read error. The genes are TRBV20-1 and TRBJ2-1; D might be TRBD1 (5 bases). Germline loops: CDR1 DFQATT, CDR2 SNEGSKA (reference sequence). V was clipped by 6 bases and J by 11 bases, with 23 bases between them. The CDR3 has 14 amino acids. The CDR3 loop reads CSASRGKVPPQQFF. The CDR3 coding sequence is TGCAGTGCATCAAGGGGAAAAGTCCCCCCTCAGCAGTTCTTC.

This clonotype was seen many times. The chain has TRBV7-9 and TRBJ2-7; 11 bases line up with TRBD1. CDR1 is SEHNR and CDR2 is FQNEAQ in the germline V gene (reference sequence). The CDR3 loop spans 17 amino acids. Unmatched junction bases numbered 5, after V lost 1 base and J lost 0 bases. CDR3 DNA sequence: TGTGCCAGCAGCTTAGGAGTAGGGACAGGGGGCTCCTACGAGCAGTACTTC. Its translation: CASSLGVGTGGSYEQYF.

This clonotype has a count of ten or more. The chain uses TRBV5-6 and TRBJ1-4; the match to TRBD1 covers 9 bases. V trimming: 0 bases; J trimming: 7 bases; junction bases outside the gene matches: 1. Germline values: CDR1 SGHDT, CDR2 YYEEEE. CDR3 length: 14 amino acids. The CDR3 loop is CASSLDRGLEKLFF. The CDR3 DNA sequence: TGTGCCAGCAGCTTGGACAGGGGGCTTGAAAAACTGTTTTTT.